The 13 T cell receptor beta chains below all came from one sample that was sequenced in a study of blood T cell repertoires in COVID-19. Sequenced by immunoSEQ multiplex PCR; TCRdb stores in-frame clones only, minus some. The sample lists 330,000 or so clones, roughly 87% occurring once. Material for sequencing was peripheral blood. These receptors were taken from a woman in her sixties with COVID-19, enrolled during active disease.

The chain couples TRBV4-1 to TRBJ2-3; 14 positions match TRBD2. Germline trimming cut 4 bases from V and 2 bases from J; bases unmatched to any gene: 14. CDR1 is MGHRA, CDR2 YSYEKL, per germline. This CDR3 spans 20 amino acids. CDR3 coding DNA: TGCGCCAGCAGCCCGAGGACTAGCGGGGGGTCCATGGGGTACACAGATACGCAGTATTTT. Its protein product is CASSPRTSGGSMGYTDTQYF.

V gene TRBV10-3 combines with J gene TRBJ1-3; D might be TRBD1 (5 bases). The V end was cut by 0 bases, the J end by 8 bases, with 11 bases between. In germline, CDR1 is ENHRY, CDR2 SYGVKD. This CDR3 spans 14 amino acids. CDR3 region: CAISESGTLDTIYF. CDR3 bases: TGTGCCATCAGTGAGTCTGGGACTTTAGACACCATATATTTT.

The rearrangement joins TRBV6-5 to TRBJ1-6; 9 bases align to TRBD1. Germline assignment: CDR1 MNHEY and CDR2 SVGAGI. V shed 4 bases, J shed 7 bases, and the junction held 8 bases outside the gene matches. This CDR3 has 16 residues. The CDR3 coding sequence is TGTGCCAGCAGTTTGGGACAGGGACTGACCAATTCACCCCTCCACTTT. This translates into CASSLGQGLTNSPLHF.

This chain joins TRBV7-3 and TRBJ1-1, with D perhaps matching TRBD1 (5 bases). CDR3 length equals 13 residues. The germline gives CDR1 SGHTA, CDR2 FQGTGA. V was cut by 4 bases and J by 2 bases, with 8 bases left in between. CDR3 protein: CASSYQGNTEAFF. The CDR3 nucleotides read TGTGCCAGCAGCTACCAGGGTAACACTGAAGCTTTCTTT.

This rearrangement joins TRBV4-1 to TRBJ1-2, with TRBD1 as a possible D gene (6 bases). Germline CDR1 reads MGHRA; CDR2 reads YSYEKL. The CDR3 is 16 residues long. The germline V and J ends were trimmed by 4 bases and 9 bases, with 24 bases remaining between them. CDR3 amino acids: CASSREGGNVIGSYTF. CDR3 DNA: TGCGCCAGCAGCCGAGAGGGGGGGAATGTCATAGGTAGCTACACCTTC.

This chain uses TRBV30 with TRBJ2-7; D call uncertain. From germline, CDR1 is GTSNPN and CDR2 SVGIG (reference sequence). Trimming removed 3 bases at V and 5 bases at J, with 8 bases between. The CDR3 length is 11 residues. DNA of the CDR3: TGTGCCTGGAGGTCCTCTCACGAGCAGTACTTC. The encoded protein is CAWRSSHEQYF.

The chain carries TRBV7-2 and TRBJ1-1; D gene unclear. Germline CDR1 reads SGHTA; CDR2 reads FQGNSA. Trimming took off 3 bases at V and 1 base at J, with 6 bases between the two ends. The CDR3 sequence is 13 residues long. CDR3 sequence reads: CASSFRANTEAFF. The CDR3 bases are TGTGCCAGCAGCTTCCGAGCGAACACTGAAGCTTTCTTT.

CDR3 sequence: CASSQALPGQRSPGNTIYF. The CDR3 DNA reads as TGTGCCAGCAGCCAAGCCCTCCCGGGACAGAGATCGCCAGGAAACACCATATATTTT. The chain joins TRBV3-1 (or the pseudogene TRBV3-2) to TRBJ1-3; 7 bases fit TRBD1. From germline, CDR1 is LGHDT and CDR2 YNNKEL (reference sequence). The CDR3 contains 19 residues. V lost 1 base to trimming and J lost 4 bases; unmatched junction nucleotides: 16.

CDR3 sequence (DNA): TGCGCCAGCAGCCAAGATAGACTCCCGAGACGGGCTTTCTTT. Translated: CASSQDRLPRRAFF. This chain connects TRBV4-1 to TRBJ1-1, with D unresolved. CDR1 and CDR2 from the germline V gene are MGHRA and YSYEKL. V was trimmed by 0 bases and J by 11 bases, leaving 16 bases between them. The CDR3 totals 14 residues.

This chain uses TRBV11-2 with TRBJ1-3; 9 nucleotides line up with TRBD1. The ends lost 5 bases at V and 0 bases at J; junction bases unmatched: 2. CDR3 size: 15 residues. Germline V gene data show CDR1 as SGHAT and CDR2 as FQNNGV. The CDR3 DNA follows: TGTGCCAGCAGCCGGACAGGGGTCTCTGGAAACACCATATATTTT. It translates to CASSRTGVSGNTIYF.

The rearrangement joins TRBV10-3 to TRBJ2-2; 8 bases line up with TRBD1. Germline V gives CDR1 ENHRY, CDR2 SYGVKD. V lost 6 bases to trimming and J lost 0 bases; unmatched junction nucleotides: 3. CDR3 length equals 15 residues. The CDR3 sequence: CAISPTGANTGELFF. The CDR3 DNA reads TGTGCCATCAGCCCGACAGGGGCGAACACCGGGGAGCTGTTTTTT.

V gene TRBV30 combines with J gene TRBJ2-2, with 7 nucleotides matching TRBD2. CDR3 length: 12 amino acids. CDR1 and CDR2 from the germline V gene are GTSNPN and SVGIG (reference sequence). J was trimmed by 4 bases and V by 7 bases; bases with no gene match: 3. CDR3 loop: CASAGLTGELFF. The CDR3 DNA sequence: TGTGCCTCAGCGGGGCTCACCGGGGAGCTGTTTTTT.

V gene TRBV5-1 combines with J gene TRBJ1-2; D is ambiguous. V was trimmed by 3 bases and J by 8 bases, leaving 11 bases between them. The CDR3 runs to 12 residues. Germline lookup yields CDR1 SGHRS and CDR2 YFSETQ. CDR3 region: CASSYGLEGYTF. DNA of the CDR3: TGCGCCAGCAGCTACGGACTAGAGGGCTACACCTTC.